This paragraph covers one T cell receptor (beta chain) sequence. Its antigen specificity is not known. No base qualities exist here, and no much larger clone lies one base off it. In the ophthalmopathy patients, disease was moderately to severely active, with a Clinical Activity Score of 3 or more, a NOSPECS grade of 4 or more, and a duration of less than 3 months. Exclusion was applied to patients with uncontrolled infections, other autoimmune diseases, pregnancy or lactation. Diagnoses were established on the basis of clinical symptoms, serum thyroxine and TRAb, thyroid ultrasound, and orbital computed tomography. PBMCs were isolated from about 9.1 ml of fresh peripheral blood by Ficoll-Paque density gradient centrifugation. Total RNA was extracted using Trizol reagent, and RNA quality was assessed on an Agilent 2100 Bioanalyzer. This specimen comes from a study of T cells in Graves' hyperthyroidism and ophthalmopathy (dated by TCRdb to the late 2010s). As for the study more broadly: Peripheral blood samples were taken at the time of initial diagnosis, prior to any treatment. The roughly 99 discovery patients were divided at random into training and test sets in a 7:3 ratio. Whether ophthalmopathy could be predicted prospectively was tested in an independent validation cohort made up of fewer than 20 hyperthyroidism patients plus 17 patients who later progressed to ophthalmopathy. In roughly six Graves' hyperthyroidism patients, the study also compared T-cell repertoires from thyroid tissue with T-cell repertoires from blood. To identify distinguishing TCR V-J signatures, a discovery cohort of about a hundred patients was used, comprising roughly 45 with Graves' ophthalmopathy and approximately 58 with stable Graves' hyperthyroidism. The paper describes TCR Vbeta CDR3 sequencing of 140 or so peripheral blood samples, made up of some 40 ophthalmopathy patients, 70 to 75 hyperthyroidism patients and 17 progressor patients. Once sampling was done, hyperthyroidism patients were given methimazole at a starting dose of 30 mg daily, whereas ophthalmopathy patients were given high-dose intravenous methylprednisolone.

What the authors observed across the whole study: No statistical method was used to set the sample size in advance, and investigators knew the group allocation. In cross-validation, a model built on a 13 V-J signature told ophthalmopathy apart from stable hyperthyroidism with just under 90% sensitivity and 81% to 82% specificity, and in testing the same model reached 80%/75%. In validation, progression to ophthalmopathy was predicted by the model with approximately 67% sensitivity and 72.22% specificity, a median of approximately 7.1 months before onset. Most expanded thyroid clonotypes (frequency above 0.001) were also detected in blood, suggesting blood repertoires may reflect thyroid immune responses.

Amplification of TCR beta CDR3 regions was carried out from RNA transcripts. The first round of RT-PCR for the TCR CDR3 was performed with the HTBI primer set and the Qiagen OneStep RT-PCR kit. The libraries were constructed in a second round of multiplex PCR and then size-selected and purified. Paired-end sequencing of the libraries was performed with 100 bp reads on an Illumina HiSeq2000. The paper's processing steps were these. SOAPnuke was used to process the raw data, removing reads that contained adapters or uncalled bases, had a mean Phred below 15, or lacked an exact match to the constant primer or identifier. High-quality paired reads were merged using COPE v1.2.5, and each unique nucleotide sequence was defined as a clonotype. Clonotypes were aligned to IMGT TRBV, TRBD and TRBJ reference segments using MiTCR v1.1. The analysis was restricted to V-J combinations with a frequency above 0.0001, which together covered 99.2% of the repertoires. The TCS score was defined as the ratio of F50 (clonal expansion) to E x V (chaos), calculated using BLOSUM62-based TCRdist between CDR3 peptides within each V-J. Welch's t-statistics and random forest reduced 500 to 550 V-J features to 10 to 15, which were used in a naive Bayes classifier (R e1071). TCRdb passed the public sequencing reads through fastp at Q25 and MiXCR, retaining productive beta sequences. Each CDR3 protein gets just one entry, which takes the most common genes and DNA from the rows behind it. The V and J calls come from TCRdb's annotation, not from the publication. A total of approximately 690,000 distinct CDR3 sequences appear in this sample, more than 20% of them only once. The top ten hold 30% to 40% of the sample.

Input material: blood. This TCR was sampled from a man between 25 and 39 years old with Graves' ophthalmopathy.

The DNA sequence is TGTGCCAGCAGAGAGCGGAGGGGCACAGATACGCAGTATTTT. The encoded protein is CASRERRGTDTQYF. The chain is made from TRBV6-1 and TRBJ2-3, with TRBD2 as a weak D call on 6 bases. V is cut by 6 bases and J by 1 base, and the space between the germline ends is 11 bases. Including the terminal cysteine and phenylalanine, the CDR3 comprises 14 residues. The sequence is cut down to CDR3 DNA, 42 bases in frame from base 1. CDR1 and CDR2, looked up from the germline V gene, are MNHNS and SASEGT.